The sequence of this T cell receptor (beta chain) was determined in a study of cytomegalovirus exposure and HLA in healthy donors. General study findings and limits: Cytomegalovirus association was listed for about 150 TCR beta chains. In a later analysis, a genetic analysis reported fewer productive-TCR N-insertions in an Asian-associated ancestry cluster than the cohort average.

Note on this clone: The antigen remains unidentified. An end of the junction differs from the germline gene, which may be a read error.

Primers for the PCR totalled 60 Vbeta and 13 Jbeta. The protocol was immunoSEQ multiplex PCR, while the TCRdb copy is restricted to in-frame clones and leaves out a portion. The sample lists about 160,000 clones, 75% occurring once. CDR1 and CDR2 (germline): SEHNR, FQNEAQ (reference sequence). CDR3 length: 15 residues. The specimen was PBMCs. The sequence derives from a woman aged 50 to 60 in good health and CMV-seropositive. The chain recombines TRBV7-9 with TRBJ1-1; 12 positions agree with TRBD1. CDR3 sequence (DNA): TGTTCCAGCAGCTTAGGGACAGGGGGCGTCACTGAAGCTTTCTTT. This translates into CSSSLGTGGVTEAFF.